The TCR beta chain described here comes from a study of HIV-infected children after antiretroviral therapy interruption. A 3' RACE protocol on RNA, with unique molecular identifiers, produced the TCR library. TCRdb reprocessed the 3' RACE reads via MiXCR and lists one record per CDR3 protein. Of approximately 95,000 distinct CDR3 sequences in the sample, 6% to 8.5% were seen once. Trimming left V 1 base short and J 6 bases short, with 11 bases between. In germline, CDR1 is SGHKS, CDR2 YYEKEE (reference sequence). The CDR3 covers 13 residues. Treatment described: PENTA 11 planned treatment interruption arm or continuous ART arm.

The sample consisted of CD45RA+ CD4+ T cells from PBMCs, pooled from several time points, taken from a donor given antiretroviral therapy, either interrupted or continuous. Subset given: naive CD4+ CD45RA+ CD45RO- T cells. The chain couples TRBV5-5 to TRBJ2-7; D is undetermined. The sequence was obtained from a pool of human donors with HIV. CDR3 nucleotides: TGTGCCAGCAGCTTGTTTGGGGATAGCGAGCAGTACTTC. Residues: CASSLFGDSEQYF.